These 6 T cell receptor beta chains were sequenced from one sample in a study of blood T cell repertoires in COVID-19. Sequenced by immunoSEQ multiplex PCR; TCRdb stores in-frame clones only, minus some. The sample has 200,000 to 300,000 clones; 80% to 95% are singletons. Sequenced: peripheral blood. The source is a man aged 25 to 40 with COVID-19, enrolled during active disease.

The chain uses TRBV5-1 and TRBJ1-3; D gene unclear. Germline V lookup: CDR1 SGHRS, CDR2 YFSETQ. V lost 3 bases, J lost 4 bases, and 14 bases lay in between. The CDR3 is 15 residues long. DNA for the CDR3: TGCGCCAGCAGCTATAGGGAGCTAGGCGGAAACACCATATATTTT. Its translation: CASSYRELGGNTIYF.

With respect to this clone: The sample contains more than one DNA sequence encoding this CDR3. V and J are TRBV12-3 or TRBV12-4 and TRBJ1-2; TRBD1 agrees at 7 bases. CDR3 length equals 13 residues. V lost 6 bases to trimming and J lost 8 bases; unmatched junction nucleotides: 9. The CDR3 nucleotides read TGTGCCAGCAGCTTGCAGGGGGTACGAGGCTACACCTTC. Translation gives CASSLQGVRGYTF.

The chain uses TRBV19 and TRBJ1-5, with D uncertain. The CDR3 contains 16 residues. The germline V gene encodes CDR1 LNHDA and CDR2 SQIVND (reference sequence). V was cut by 0 bases and J by 7 bases, with 16 bases left in between. The CDR3 loop reads CASSIDAGSVWQPQHF. The CDR3 coding sequence is TGTGCCAGTAGTATAGATGCGGGATCGGTTTGGCAGCCCCAGCATTTT.

This chain connects TRBV5-6 to TRBJ2-7, with D maybe TRBD2 (6 bases). Trimming removed 3 bases from V and 2 bases from J, with 18 bases in between. The CDR3 covers 16 residues. Germline V CDR1 and CDR2: SGHDT, YYEEEE. In DNA form, the CDR3 reads TGTGCCAGCAGCTCGAATCCCGGGACTCCCGCCTACGAGCAGTACTTC. As protein: CASSSNPGTPAYEQYF. Using reference TRBV5-6 and TRBJ2-7 for the parts outside the CDR3, the full variable domain is DAGVTQSPTHLIKTRGQQVTLRCSPKSGHDTVSWYQQALGQGPQFIFQYYEEEERQRGNFPDRFSGHQFPNYSSELNVNALLLGDSALYLCASSSNPGTPAYEQYFGPGTRLTVT.

This chain connects TRBV19 to TRBJ1-4; tentative D call: TRBD1 (5 bases). The V end was cut by 7 bases, the J end by 7 bases, with 13 bases between. Germline V CDR1 and CDR2: LNHDA, SQIVND (reference sequence). This CDR3 has 13 residues. In DNA form, the CDR3 reads TGTGCCAGTAACGGGCAGGGAGGTGAAAAACTGTTTTTT. Encoded protein: CASNGQGGEKLFF.

This chain connects TRBV24-1 to TRBJ2-3, with 9 bases matching TRBD2. This CDR3 spans 14 amino acids. The germline gives CDR1 KGHDR, CDR2 SFDVKD. V lost 7 bases and J lost 4; bases outside the gene matches: 5. This CDR3 is CATRDSGGADTQYF. CDR3 DNA: TGTGCCACCAGGGATAGCGGGGGTGCAGATACGCAGTATTTT.